The 29 T cell receptor beta chains below come from one sample, sequenced in a study of blood T cell repertoires in COVID-19. Sequencing used immunoSEQ multiplex PCR; TCRdb keeps in-frame clones, though not all of them. The table includes 62,000 or so clones, 65% to 80% detected once. The specimen was peripheral blood. These TCRs come from a human donor in a cohort sampled during active COVID-19.

The chain employs TRBV4-1 and TRBJ1-1, with a weak D call TRBD1 (5 bases). Per the germline V gene, CDR1 is MGHRA and CDR2 is YSYEKL. V was cut by 0 bases and J by 4 bases, with 12 bases left in between. The CDR3 loop spans 15 amino acids. The CDR3 spells CASSQDLNRGTEAFF. In DNA, the CDR3 is TGCGCCAGCAGCCAAGATCTTAATAGGGGCACTGAAGCTTTCTTT.

The chain uses TRBV11-2 and TRBJ2-5, with D maybe TRBD1 (5 bases). This CDR3 has 15 residues. The germline V gene encodes CDR1 SGHAT and CDR2 FQNNGV. V was clipped by 2 bases and J by 2 bases, with 12 bases between them. In DNA form, the CDR3 reads TGTGCCAGCAGCTTAAACAGGTTTGGGCAAGAGACCCAGTACTTC. Its translation is CASSLNRFGQETQYF.

The chain uses TRBV5-1 and TRBJ2-3; 8 nucleotides align to TRBD2. This CDR3 spans 16 amino acids. The V and J ends lost 3 bases and 2 bases, in that order; junction bases with no gene match: 8. Germline CDR1 is SGHRS and CDR2 is YFSETQ. Written as DNA, the CDR3 is TGCGCCAGCAGCTATGACGGACTAGCATTCACAGATACGCAGTATTTT. Translating gives CASSYDGLAFTDTQYF.

The chain links TRBV10-3 to TRBJ2-3; no definite D call. The CDR3 length is 14 residues. The germline V gene has CDR1 ENHRY and CDR2 SYGVKD. With 3 bases removed from V and 6 bases from J, the gap between germline ends came to 13 bases. Here the CDR3 reads CAISDRLESDTQYF. DNA of the CDR3: TGTGCCATCAGTGACCGTCTAGAATCGGATACGCAGTATTTT.

This sequence joins TRBV3-1 (or the pseudogene TRBV3-2) and TRBJ1-2; 7 positions match TRBD1. With V trimmed by 4 bases and J by 8 bases, 7 bases remained unmatched. The germline CDR1 and CDR2 sequences are LGHDT and YNNKEL (reference sequence). The CDR3 is made up of 13 amino acids. The CDR3 DNA reads TGTGCCAGCAGCCCCACGACAGGGATCGGCTACACCTTC. Amino acid sequence: CASSPTTGIGYTF.

The CDR3 region has the DNA TGTGCCAGCAGCGTAGATACGGGACAGGGGATCGTGAATGAGCAGTTCTTC. Residues: CASSVDTGQGIVNEQFF. The V call is TRBV9, the J call TRBJ2-1; 10 bases align to TRBD1. The CDR3 totals 17 residues. The ends lost 0 bases at V and 7 bases at J; junction bases unmatched: 10. The germline CDR1 and CDR2 sequences are SGDLS and YYNGEE.

Note on this clone: Other nucleotide sequences in the sample specify the same CDR3. The V call is TRBV15, the J call TRBJ2-7, with D hard to call. V was trimmed by 1 base and J by 1 base, leaving 5 bases between them. Germline CDR1 reads LNHNV; CDR2 reads YYDKDF (reference sequence). The CDR3 sequence is 13 residues long. CDR3 in amino acids: CATSRGRSYEQYF. The DNA of the CDR3 is TGTGCCACCAGCAGAGGCCGGTCCTACGAGCAGTACTTC.

This clone has a single count. This chain connects TRBV14 to TRBJ1-6; 9 positions match TRBD1. Per germline, CDR1 SGHDN and CDR2 FVKESK. V lost 1 base and J lost 9; bases outside the gene matches: 4. The CDR3 totals 15 residues. The CDR3 DNA sequence: TGTGCCAGCAGCCAAGGACAGGGGGTCAGTTCACCCCTCCACTTT. Translating gives CASSQGQGVSSPLHF.

The V call is TRBV7-8, the J call TRBJ2-1; 8 nucleotides match TRBD2. The germline CDR1 and CDR2 sequences are SGHVS and FQNEAQ. This CDR3 is built from 14 residues. The V gene end was trimmed by 3 bases and the J gene end by 7 bases; junction bases not matched to a gene: 5. For the CDR3, the DNA is TGTGCCAGCAGCTTGGCGGGGGGCTCAAATGAGCAGTTCTTC. This translates into CASSLAGGSNEQFF.

This clone appeared a few times. At the DNA level, this CDR3 is encoded by other sequences in the same sample as well. The chain links TRBV9 to TRBJ1-1, with D possibly matching TRBD1 (5 bases). There are 13 residues in the CDR3. CDR1 is SGDLS and CDR2 is YYNGEE in the germline V gene. Trimming shortened V by 2 bases and J by 2 bases, and 7 bases separated the two germline ends. The CDR3 DNA reads as TGTGCCAGCAGCGTTGACAGTAACACTGAAGCTTTCTTT. Translated, it gives CASSVDSNTEAFF. The whole variable domain, remainder taken from reference TRBV9 and TRBJ1-1, is DSGVTQTPKHLITATGQRVTLRCSPRSGDLSVYWYQQSLDQGLQFLIQYYNGEERAKGNILERFSAQQFPDLHSELNLSSLELGDSALYFCASSVDSNTEAFFGQGTRLTVV.

The chain couples TRBV9 to TRBJ1-2; D might be TRBD1 (5 bases). V was trimmed by 0 bases and J by 4 bases, leaving 7 bases between them. CDR1 and CDR2 (germline): SGDLS, YYNGEE. The length of the CDR3 is 13 residues. The CDR3 sequence is CASSVEGAYGYTF. CDR3 nucleotide sequence: TGTGCCAGCAGCGTAGAAGGGGCCTATGGCTACACCTTC.

The chain employs TRBV7-9 and TRBJ2-1, with 7 bases lining up with TRBD2. Germline V gene lookup returns CDR1 SEHNR and CDR2 FQNEAQ (reference sequence). V lost 5 bases, J lost 2 bases, and 9 bases stayed unmatched. This CDR3 spans 16 amino acids. The CDR3 reads CASSPMPSGTYNEQFF. The CDR3 bases are TGTGCCAGCAGCCCAATGCCTAGCGGCACCTACAATGAGCAGTTCTTC.

CDR3 amino acids: CASSLDRGMSYEQYF. CDR3 DNA: TGCGCCAGCAGCTTGGACAGGGGTATGTCCTACGAGCAGTACTTC. The chain joins TRBV5-1 to TRBJ2-7; 7 bases are shared with TRBD1. The CDR3 has 15 amino acids. V lost 0 bases and J lost 1; bases outside the gene matches: 4. Germline V gives CDR1 SGHRS, CDR2 YFSETQ.

The table lists this clone with a count of one. The rearrangement uses TRBV10-2 and TRBJ1-1, with D maybe TRBD1 (5 bases). This CDR3 region has 13 residues. Germline loops: CDR1 WSHSY, CDR2 SAAADI. Trimming removed 6 bases from V and 4 bases from J, with 12 bases in between. The CDR3 bases are TGCGCCAGCAGGCGGGTGGGGGGCACTGAAGCTTTCTTT. It specifies CASRRVGGTEAFF.

J is TRBJ2-5 and V is TRBV5-1; 11 positions agree with TRBD1. The CDR3 covers 16 residues. V was clipped by 4 bases and J by 0 bases; unmatched bases: 5. Germline V gene sequence: CDR1 SGHRS, CDR2 YFSETQ. The CDR3 coding sequence is TGCGCCAGCAGCCCGGGGACAGGGGGGTACCAAGAGACCCAGTACTTC. This sequence encodes CASSPGTGGYQETQYF.

This clone was detected only a few times. The genes are TRBV24-1 and TRBJ2-1; 11 bases align to TRBD2. Germline V gene data show CDR1 as KGHDR and CDR2 as SFDVKD. CDR3 length: 16 residues. V dropped 4 bases and J dropped 8; count of bases not matched to a gene: 9. The CDR3, as DNA: TGTGCCACCAGTGACCCAACTAGCGGGGGAGGCGATGAGCAGTTCTTC. Its protein is CATSDPTSGGGDEQFF.

The chain joins TRBV28 to TRBJ1-5; TRBD1 agrees at 7 bases. Germline V gene lookup returns CDR1 MDHEN and CDR2 SYDVKM. V trimming: 1 base; J trimming: 7 bases; junction bases outside the gene matches: 4. This CDR3 spans 14 amino acids. CDR3 coding DNA: TGTGCCAGCAGTTTATCGGCAGGGGGGCAGCCCCAGCATTTT. Protein product: CASSLSAGGQPQHF.

The V gene is TRBV27, the J gene TRBJ1-6; 8 bases line up with TRBD1. The V segment lost 5 bases and the J segment 0 bases; nucleotides outside the gene matches: 6. This CDR3 contains 17 residues. Looked up from germline, CDR1 is MNHEY and CDR2 is SMNVEV (reference sequence). In DNA, the CDR3 is TGTGCCAGCAGTCCCTGGACAGGGCCCTCCTATAATTCACCCCTCCACTTT. It codes for CASSPWTGPSYNSPLHF.

This clone was picked up one time. The chain uses TRBV7-2 and TRBJ2-5, with D maybe TRBD2 (5 bases). This CDR3 has 15 residues. The V and J ends lost 1 base and 6 bases respectively, with 15 bases between them. Per germline, CDR1 SGHTA and CDR2 FQGNSA. CDR3 in DNA: TGTGCCAGCAGCTTAGGTCTAGCCGGGTCACAGACCCAGTACTTC. Protein: CASSLGLAGSQTQYF.

The V gene is TRBV5-6, the J gene TRBJ2-1; weak D call: TRBD1 (5 bases). Germline assignment: CDR1 SGHDT and CDR2 YYEEEE. This CDR3 spans 15 amino acids. Trimming removed 1 base from V and 3 bases from J, with 11 bases in between. The CDR3 DNA sequence: TGTGCCAGCAGCTTGAGGGGAACCTACTACAATGAGCAGTTCTTC. Protein sequence: CASSLRGTYYNEQFF.

V usage is TRBV14 and J usage is TRBJ2-3; perhaps TRBD2 as D (8 bases). The CDR3 consists of 18 residues. V shed 1 base and J shed 3 bases, with 20 bases lying between them. CDR1 is SGHDN, CDR2 FVKESK, per germline. CDR3 bases: TGTGCCAGCAGCCAAGGCTGGGGGGGACAGCGGGGGACAGATACGCAGTATTTT. Translation: CASSQGWGGQRGTDTQYF.

The chain recombines TRBV19 with TRBJ2-5, with D possibly TRBD2 on 6 matching bases. Trimming removed 3 bases from V and 1 base from J, with 15 bases in between. Germline assignment: CDR1 LNHDA and CDR2 SQIVND (reference sequence). This CDR3 spans 16 amino acids. The CDR3 here is CASSIGGVGAQETQYF. For the CDR3, the DNA is TGTGCCAGTAGTATTGGAGGGGTAGGGGCCCAAGAGACCCAGTACTTC.

About this clone: Other DNA sequences from this sample encode an identical CDR3 as well. The genes are TRBV5-1 and TRBJ1-2; 8 positions match TRBD1. V was pared by 0 bases and J by 2 bases, with 0 bases of the junction left unmatched. The germline gives CDR1 SGHRS, CDR2 YFSETQ. CDR3 length equals 14 residues. CDR3 protein: CASSLGQGNYGYTF. The CDR3 DNA reads TGCGCCAGCAGCTTGGGACAGGGGAACTATGGCTACACCTTC.

The chain couples TRBV29-1 to TRBJ1-4; D might be TRBD1 (6 bases). Trimming took off 6 bases at V and 5 bases at J, with 16 bases between the two ends. Germline V gene lookup returns CDR1 SQVTM and CDR2 ANQGSEA. The CDR3 spans 14 residues. As DNA, the CDR3 is TGCAGCGTAGGGACGGGACACAGGAATGAAAAACTGTTTTTT. Translation: CSVGTGHRNEKLFF.

The chain combines TRBV6-5 with TRBJ1-5; 9 bases are shared with TRBD1. V was clipped by 7 bases and J by 3 bases; unmatched bases: 7. Germline V gene sequence: CDR1 MNHEY, CDR2 SVGAGI. The CDR3 is made up of 15 amino acids. The CDR3 sequence: CASNSGQGTNQPQHF. CDR3 bases: TGTGCCAGCAACTCGGGACAGGGTACCAATCAGCCCCAGCATTTT.

This chain connects TRBV6-6 to TRBJ1-1; 8 bases match TRBD1. CDR1 is MNHNY, CDR2 SVGAGI, per germline (reference sequence). V lost 6 bases, J lost 10 bases, and 7 bases stayed unmatched. This CDR3 comprises 12 residues. The CDR3 DNA is TGTGCCAGCAGATCAGGGGGCACCCCAGCTTTCTTT. It translates to CASRSGGTPAFF.

The chain carries TRBV11-2 and TRBJ1-1; possible D gene TRBD1, 6 bases. Trimming shortened V by 6 bases and J by 3 bases, and 8 bases separated the two germline ends. Per germline, CDR1 SGHAT and CDR2 FQNNGV. The CDR3 consists of 12 residues. The CDR3 spells CASRGGHTEAFF. The CDR3 bases are TGTGCCAGCAGGGGGGGGCACACTGAAGCTTTCTTT.

The V gene is TRBV7-9, the J gene TRBJ1-5, with no clear D. Trimming left V 4 bases short and J 5 bases short, with 15 bases between. Germline lookup yields CDR1 SEHNR and CDR2 FQNEAQ (reference sequence). The CDR3 runs 15 residues. The CDR3 is CASSSTLGGDQPQHF. The DNA of the CDR3 is TGTGCCAGCAGCTCAACCCTAGGAGGAGATCAGCCCCAGCATTTT.

The chain couples TRBV5-1 to TRBJ2-1; possible D gene TRBD2, 7 bases. Germline assignment: CDR1 SGHRS and CDR2 YFSETQ. V lost 3 bases to trimming and J lost 6 bases, with 16 bases between them. The CDR3 is 15 residues long. CDR3 sequence reads: CASSSGGPRSNEQFF. CDR3 DNA sequence: TGCGCCAGCAGCTCCGGGGGGCCCCGGAGCAATGAGCAGTTCTTC.